This T cell receptor (beta chain) was documented in a study of cytomegalovirus exposure and HLA in healthy donors. 60 Vbeta and 13 Jbeta primers were used in PCR. Repertoires were generated with immunoSEQ multiplex PCR, while TCRdb's copy carries only in-frame clones and drops some. The sample contains 170,000 or so clones, 80% to 90% of which appear only once. Sequencing was done on a sample of PBMCs. The receptor comes from a man aged 18 to 29 in good health and CMV-seronegative.

CDR3 DNA sequence: TGTGCCAGCAGTCGGTACCGGGACAGGGAACTGTTTTTT. Its translation: CASSRYRDRELFF. The chain uses TRBV6-1 and TRBJ1-4, with 9 nucleotides matching TRBD1. CDR1 is MNHNS and CDR2 is SASEGT in the germline V gene. This CDR3 comprises 13 residues. Unmatched junction bases numbered 7, after V lost 5 bases and J lost 12 bases.